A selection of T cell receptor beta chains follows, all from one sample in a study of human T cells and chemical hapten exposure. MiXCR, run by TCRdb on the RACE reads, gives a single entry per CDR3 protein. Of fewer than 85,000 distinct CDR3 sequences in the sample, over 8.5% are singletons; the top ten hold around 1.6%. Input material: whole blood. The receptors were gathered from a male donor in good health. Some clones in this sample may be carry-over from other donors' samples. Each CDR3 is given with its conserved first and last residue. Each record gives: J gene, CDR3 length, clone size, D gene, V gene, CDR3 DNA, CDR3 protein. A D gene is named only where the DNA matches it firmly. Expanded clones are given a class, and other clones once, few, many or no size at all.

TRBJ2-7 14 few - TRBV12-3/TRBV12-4 TGTGCCAGCAGTTTCAGAGGTGGAGTACGAGAGCAGTACTTC CASSFRGGVREQYF
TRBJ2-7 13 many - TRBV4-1 TGCGCCAGCAGCCAAGTTGGGGAATACGAGCAGTACTTC CASSQVGEYEQYF
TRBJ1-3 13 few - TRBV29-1 TGCAGCGTTGAAGCGAACTCTGGAAACACCATATATTTT CSVEANSGNTIYF
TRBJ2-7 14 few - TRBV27 TGTGCCAGCAGCCCCATAGGGTTAGGGCCCGAGCAGTACTTC CASSPIGLGPEQYF
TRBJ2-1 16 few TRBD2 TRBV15 TGTGCCACCAGCAGAGCCGGGACTAGGGCGGGGAATGAGCAGTTCTTC CATSRAGTRAGNEQFF
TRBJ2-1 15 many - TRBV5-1 TGCGCCAGCAGCTTGGCGGCTACCGTGGGGGATGAGCAGTTCTTC CASSLAATVGDEQFF
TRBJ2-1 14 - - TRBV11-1 TGTGCCAGCAGAGACACTAACTCCGGGGATGAGCAGTTCTTC CASRDTNSGDEQFF
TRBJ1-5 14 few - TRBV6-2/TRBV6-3 TGTGCCAGCAGACCGGGACACAGCAATCAGCCCCAGCATTTT CASRPGHSNQPQHF
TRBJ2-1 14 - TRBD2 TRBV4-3 TGCGCCAGCGGACTAGGGGTAGCCTACAATGAGAAGTTCTTC CASGLGVAYNEKFF
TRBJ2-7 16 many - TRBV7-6 TGTGCCAGCAGCATCGGGCCCGGGACTCTCCCTCGCGAGCAGTACTTC CASSIGPGTLPREQYF
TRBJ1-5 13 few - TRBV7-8 TGTGCCAGCACCAATTACGCCAATCAGCCCCAGCATTTT CASTNYANQPQHF
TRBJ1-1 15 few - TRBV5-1 TGCGCCAGCAGCCCGGGTGGTCTGGGAACGGCTGAAGCTTTCTTT CASSPGGLGTAEAFF
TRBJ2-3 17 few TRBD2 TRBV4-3 TGCGCCAGCAGCCAGACTTTAGCGGGGGGCCTCGCAGATACGCAGTATTTT CASSQTLAGGLADTQYF
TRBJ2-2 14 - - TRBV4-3 TGCGCCAGCAGCCAAGAAGGGGGCACCGGGGAGCTGTTTTTT CASSQEGGTGELFF
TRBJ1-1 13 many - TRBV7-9 TGTGCCAGCAGCTTAGAGGGGAAGACTGAAGCTTTCTTT CASSLEGKTEAFF
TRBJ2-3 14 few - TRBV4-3 TGCGCCAGCGGCTCAGGCGTTGGACCAGATACGCAGTATTTT CASGSGVGPDTQYF
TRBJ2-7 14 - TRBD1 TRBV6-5 TGTGCCAGCAGTTCCCGGACAGGGATCTACGAGCAGTACTTC CASSSRTGIYEQYF
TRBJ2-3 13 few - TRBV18 TGTGCCAGCTCACCAGAGGGTTCAGATACGCAGTATTTT CASSPEGSDTQYF
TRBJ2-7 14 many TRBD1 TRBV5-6 TGTGCCAGCAGCCGTACCGGGACAGCCTACGAGCAGTACTTC CASSRTGTAYEQYF
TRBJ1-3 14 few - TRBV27 TGTGCCAGCAGTTTGAAATCTACTGGAAACACCATATATTTT CASSLKSTGNTIYF
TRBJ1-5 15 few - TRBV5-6 TGTGCCAGCAGCTCCGGAATCCGGGGGAATCAGCCCCAGCATTTT CASSSGIRGNQPQHF
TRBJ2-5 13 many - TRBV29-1 TGCAGCGTCGCTGGGACACACCAAGAGACCCAGTACTTC CSVAGTHQETQYF
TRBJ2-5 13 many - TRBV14 TGTGCCAGCAGCCCCCGGACAGAGGGGACCCAGTACTTC CASSPRTEGTQYF
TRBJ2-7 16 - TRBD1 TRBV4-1 TGCGCCAGCAGCCAAGACTCGACAGGGTTCTCCTACGAGCAGTACTTC CASSQDSTGFSYEQYF
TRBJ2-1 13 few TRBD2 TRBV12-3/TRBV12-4 TGTGCCAGCAGTTGGGACTACTACAATGAGCAGTTCTTC CASSWDYYNEQFF
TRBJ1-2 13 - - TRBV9 TGTGCCAGCAGCGCTGATACAGTAGCTGGCTACACCTTC CASSADTVAGYTF
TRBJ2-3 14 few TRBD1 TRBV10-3 TGTGCCATCGGAGACAGGGAAGGCACAGATACGCAGTATTTT CAIGDREGTDTQYF
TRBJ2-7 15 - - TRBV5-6 TGTGCCAGCAGCTTGGTGGGTAGCCCCCCCTACGAGCAGTACTTC CASSLVGSPPYEQYF
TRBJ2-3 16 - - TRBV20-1 TGCAGTGCTAGAGAAGATCTTGGGACACACACAGATACGCAGTATTTT CSAREDLGTHTDTQYF
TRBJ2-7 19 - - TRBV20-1 TGCAGTGCTAGAGATAAAAATGAATCGCGGTCCGAGAGGGCCTACGAGCAGTACTTC CSARDKNESRSERAYEQYF
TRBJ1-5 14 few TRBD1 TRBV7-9 TGTGCCAGCAGTACAGGGGCCGATAATCAGCCCCAGCATTTT CASSTGADNQPQHF
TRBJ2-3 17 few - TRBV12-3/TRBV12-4 TGTGCCAGCAGTTTAACCCGGCTCATATCTCACACAGATACGCAGTATTTT CASSLTRLISHTDTQYF
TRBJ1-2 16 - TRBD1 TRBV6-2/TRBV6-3 TGTGCCAGCAGCCGTCCCGGGACAGGGACTCAGGATGGCTACACCTTC CASSRPGTGTQDGYTF
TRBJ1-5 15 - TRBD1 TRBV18 TGTGCCAGCTCACCTTCTGGACAGGGGGATCAGCCCCAGCATTTT CASSPSGQGDQPQHF
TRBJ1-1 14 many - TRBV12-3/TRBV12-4 TGTGCCAGCAGTTTATCGGGGGTAATCACTGAAGCTTTCTTT CASSLSGVITEAFF
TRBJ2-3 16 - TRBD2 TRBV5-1 TGCGCCAGCAGCCTGGGACTAGCGGGGCGCACAGATACGCAGTATTTT CASSLGLAGRTDTQYF
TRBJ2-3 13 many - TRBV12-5 TGTGCTAGTGGTTTGTTGGGCGCAGATACGCAGTATTTT CASGLLGADTQYF
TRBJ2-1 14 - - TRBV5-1 TGCGCCAGCAGCTCCTCAATACGGGGCTATGAGCAGTTCTTC CASSSSIRGYEQFF
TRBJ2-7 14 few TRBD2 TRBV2 TGTGCCAGCAGTGCAAAGCGGGAGTTCAACGAGCAGTACTTC CASSAKREFNEQYF
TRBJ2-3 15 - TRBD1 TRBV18 TGTGCCAGCTCAACGTACAGGGGGGATGAGGATACGCAGTATTTT CASSTYRGDEDTQYF
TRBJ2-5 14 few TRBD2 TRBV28 TGTGCCAGCAGCGCACTAGCGATTCAAGAGACCCAGTACTTC CASSALAIQETQYF
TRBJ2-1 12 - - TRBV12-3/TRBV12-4 TGTGCCAGCAGTTTAGAAGGAAGTGAGCAGTTCTTC CASSLEGSEQFF
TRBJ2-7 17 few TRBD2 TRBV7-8 TGTGCCAGCAGCTTAGCCCTAGCGGGTGACTTTTTCTACGAGCAGTACTTC CASSLALAGDFFYEQYF
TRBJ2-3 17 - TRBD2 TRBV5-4 TGTGCCAGCAGCCCTCCCCTTAGCGGGCTAGGGACAGATACGCAGTATTTT CASSPPLSGLGTDTQYF
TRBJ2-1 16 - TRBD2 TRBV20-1 TGCAGTGCTAGAGGGACTAGCGGGAAATCCTACAATGAGCAGTTCTTC CSARGTSGKSYNEQFF
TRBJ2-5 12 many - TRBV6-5 TGTGCCAGCAGTTACTCCCAGGAGACCCAGTACTTC CASSYSQETQYF
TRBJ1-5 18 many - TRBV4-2 TGTGCCAGCAGCCAACCGGGGCTCTGGGAGGATAGCAATCAGCCCCAGCATTTT CASSQPGLWEDSNQPQHF
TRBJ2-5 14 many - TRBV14 TGTGCCAGCAGCCAAGATTGGGACCAAGAGACCCAGTACTTC CASSQDWDQETQYF
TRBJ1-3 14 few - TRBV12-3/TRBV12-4 TGTGCCAGCAGTTTGTTGTCAGGCGGAAACACCATATATTTT CASSLLSGGNTIYF
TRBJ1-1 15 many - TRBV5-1 TGCGCCAGCAGCTTAGAAAGCGACAGCTACACTGAAGCTTTCTTT CASSLESDSYTEAFF
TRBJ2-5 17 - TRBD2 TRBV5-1 TGCGCCAGCAGCTTACTGACTAGCGGGAGTGGGCAAGAGACCCAGTACTTC CASSLLTSGSGQETQYF
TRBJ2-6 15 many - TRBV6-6 TGTGCCAGCAGCGAAACAGGGAGTGGGGCCAACGTCCTGACTTTC CASSETGSGANVLTF